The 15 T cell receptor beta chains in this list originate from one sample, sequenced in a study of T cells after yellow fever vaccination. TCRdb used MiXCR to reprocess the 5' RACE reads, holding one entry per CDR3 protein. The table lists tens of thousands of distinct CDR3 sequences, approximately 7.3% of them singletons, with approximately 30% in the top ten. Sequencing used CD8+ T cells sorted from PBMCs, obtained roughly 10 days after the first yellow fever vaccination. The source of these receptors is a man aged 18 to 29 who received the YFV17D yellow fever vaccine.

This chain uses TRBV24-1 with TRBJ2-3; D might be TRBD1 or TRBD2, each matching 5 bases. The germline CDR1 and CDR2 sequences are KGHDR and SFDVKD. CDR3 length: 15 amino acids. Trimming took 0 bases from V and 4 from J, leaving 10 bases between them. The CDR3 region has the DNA TGTGCCACCAGTGATTTGTTACGGGGCGCAGATACGCAGTATTTT. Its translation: CATSDLLRGADTQYF.

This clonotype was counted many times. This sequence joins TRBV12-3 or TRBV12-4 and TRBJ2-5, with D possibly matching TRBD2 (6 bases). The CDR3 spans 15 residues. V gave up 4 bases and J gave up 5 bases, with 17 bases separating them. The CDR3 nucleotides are TGTGCCAGCAGTTCTCAGGAGGGTGCGCGGGAGACCCAGTACTTC. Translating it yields CASSSQEGARETQYF.

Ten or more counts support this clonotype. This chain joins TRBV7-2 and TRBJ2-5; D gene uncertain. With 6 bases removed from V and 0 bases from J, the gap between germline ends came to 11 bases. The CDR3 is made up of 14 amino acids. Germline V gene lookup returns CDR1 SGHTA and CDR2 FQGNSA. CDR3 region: CASRADTDQETQYF. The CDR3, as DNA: TGTGCCAGCAGGGCTGACACCGACCAAGAGACCCAGTACTTC.

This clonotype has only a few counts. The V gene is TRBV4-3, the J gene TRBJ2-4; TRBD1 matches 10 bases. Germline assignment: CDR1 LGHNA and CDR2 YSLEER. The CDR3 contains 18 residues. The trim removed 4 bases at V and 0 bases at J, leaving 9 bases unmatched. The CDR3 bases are TGCGCCAGCAGCCGAGGGACAGGGGTAGGAAAAGCCAAAAACATTCAGTACTTC. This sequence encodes CASSRGTGVGKAKNIQYF.

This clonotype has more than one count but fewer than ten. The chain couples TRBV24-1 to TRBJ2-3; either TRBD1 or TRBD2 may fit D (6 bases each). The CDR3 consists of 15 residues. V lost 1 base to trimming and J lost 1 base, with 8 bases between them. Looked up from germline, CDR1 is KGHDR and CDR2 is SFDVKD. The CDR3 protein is CATSDFRGRTDTQYF. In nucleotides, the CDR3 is TGTGCCACCAGTGATTTTCGGGGGCGCACAGATACGCAGTATTTT.

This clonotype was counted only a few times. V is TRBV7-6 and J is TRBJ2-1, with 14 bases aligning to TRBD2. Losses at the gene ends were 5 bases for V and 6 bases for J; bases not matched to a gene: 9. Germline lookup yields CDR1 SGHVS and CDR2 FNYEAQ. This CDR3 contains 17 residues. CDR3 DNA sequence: TGTGCCAGCAGCCCCATCCAGACTAGCGGGGGGGGCAATGAGCAGTTCTTC. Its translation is CASSPIQTSGGGNEQFF. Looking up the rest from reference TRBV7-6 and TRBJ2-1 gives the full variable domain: GAGVSQSPRYKVTKRGQDVALRCDPISGHVSLYWYRQALGQGPEFLTYFNYEAQQDKSGLPNDRFSAERPEGSISTLTIQRTEQRDSAMYRCASSPIQTSGGGNEQFFGPGTRLTVL.

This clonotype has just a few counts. CDR3 DNA sequence: TGCGCCAGCAGCCAAGGGGCCTTTAACTACAATGAGCAGTTCTTC. It translates to CASSQGAFNYNEQFF. This chain uses TRBV4-1 with TRBJ2-1, with D unclear. The CDR3 is 15 residues long. Germline CDR1 reads MGHRA; CDR2 reads YSYEKL. The ends were cut back, 1 base at V and 3 bases at J, with 10 bases in the middle.

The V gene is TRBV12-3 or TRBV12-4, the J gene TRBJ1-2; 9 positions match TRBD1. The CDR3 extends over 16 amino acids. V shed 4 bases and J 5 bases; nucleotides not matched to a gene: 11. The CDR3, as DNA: TGTGCCAGCAGTTCCCTTGGGGACAGGGTTCAATATGGCTACACCTTC. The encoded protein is CASSSLGDRVQYGYTF.

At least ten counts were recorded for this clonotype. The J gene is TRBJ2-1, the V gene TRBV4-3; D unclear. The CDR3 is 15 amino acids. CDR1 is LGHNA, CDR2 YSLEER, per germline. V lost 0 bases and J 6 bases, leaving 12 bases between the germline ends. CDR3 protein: CASSQDFSPLNEQFF. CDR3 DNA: TGCGCCAGCAGCCAAGACTTTTCCCCCCTCAATGAGCAGTTCTTC.

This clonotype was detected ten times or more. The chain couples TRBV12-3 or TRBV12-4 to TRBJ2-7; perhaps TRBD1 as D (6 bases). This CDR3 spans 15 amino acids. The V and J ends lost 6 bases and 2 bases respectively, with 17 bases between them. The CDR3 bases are TGTGCCAGCAGCTCCATACAGGGTTTCACCTACGAGCAGTACTTC. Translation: CASSSIQGFTYEQYF.

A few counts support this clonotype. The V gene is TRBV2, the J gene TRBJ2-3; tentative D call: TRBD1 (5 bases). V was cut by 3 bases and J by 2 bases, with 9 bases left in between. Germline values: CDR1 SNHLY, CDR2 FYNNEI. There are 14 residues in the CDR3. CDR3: CASSEWGPTDTQYF. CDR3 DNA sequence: TGTGCCAGCAGTGAGTGGGGCCCCACAGATACGCAGTATTTT.

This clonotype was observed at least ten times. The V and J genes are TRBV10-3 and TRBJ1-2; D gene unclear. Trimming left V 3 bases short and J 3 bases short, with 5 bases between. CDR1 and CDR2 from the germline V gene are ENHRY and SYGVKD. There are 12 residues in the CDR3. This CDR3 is CAISDRYYGYTF. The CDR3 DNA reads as TGTGCCATCAGTGACAGGTACTATGGCTACACCTTC.

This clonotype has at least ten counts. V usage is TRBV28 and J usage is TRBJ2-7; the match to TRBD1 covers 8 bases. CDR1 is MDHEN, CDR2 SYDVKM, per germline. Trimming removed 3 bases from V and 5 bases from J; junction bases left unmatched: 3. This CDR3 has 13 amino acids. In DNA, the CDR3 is TGTGCCAGCAGTTTTGACAGGGGCCACGAGCAGTACGTC. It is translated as CASSFDRGHEQYV.

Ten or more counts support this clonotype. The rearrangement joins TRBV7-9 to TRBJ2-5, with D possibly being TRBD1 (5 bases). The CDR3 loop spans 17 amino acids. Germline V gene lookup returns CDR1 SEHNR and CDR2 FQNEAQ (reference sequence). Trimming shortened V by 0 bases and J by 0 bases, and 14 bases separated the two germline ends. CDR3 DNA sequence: TGTGCCAGCAGCTTAGCGCGTCAGGGTCTTTACCAAGAGACCCAGTACTTC. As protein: CASSLARQGLYQETQYF.

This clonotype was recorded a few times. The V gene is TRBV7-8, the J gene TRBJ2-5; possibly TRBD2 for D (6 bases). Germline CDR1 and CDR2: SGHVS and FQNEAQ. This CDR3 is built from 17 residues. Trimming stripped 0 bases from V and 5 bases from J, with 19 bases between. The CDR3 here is CASSLARRPGVWETQYF. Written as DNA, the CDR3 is TGTGCCAGCAGCTTAGCTCGTCGGCCGGGGGTTTGGGAGACCCAGTACTTC.